This entry is about one T cell receptor (beta chain). No antigen is known for it. Sorted libraries were made with about 1.1 million CD4+ or CD8+ T cells. The ends were cut back, 1 base at V and 0 bases at J, with 7 bases in the middle. Germline V CDR1 and CDR2: SQVTM, ANQGSEA. The CDR3 spans 13 residues. The data belong to a study of neurological immune-mediated disorders. General study results and limits: Expanded clones shared no CDR3 amino acid sequences across subjects, suggesting private repertoires in all groups.

TCRdb re-called the 5' RACE reads with MiXCR, one entry per CDR3 protein. The sample lists fewer than 45,000 distinct CDR3 sequences; just under 6.5% were seen once. The rearrangement uses TRBV29-1 and TRBJ2-7; no firm D call. The sequence was collected from a middle-aged woman in good health. Material for sequencing was CD4+ T cells from blood. The CDR3 sequence is CSVEGPDSYEQYF. The CDR3 nucleotides read TGCAGCGTTGAAGGTCCGGACTCCTACGAGCAGTACTTC.